The subject of this entry is one T cell receptor (beta chain). The sample is drawn from a study of cytomegalovirus exposure and HLA in healthy donors. Losses at the gene ends were 3 bases for V and 6 bases for J; bases not matched to a gene: 13. CDR3 length: 16 amino acids. CDR1 LNHNV and CDR2 YYDKDF come from the germline V gene (reference sequence). Generated by immunoSEQ multiplex PCR, the TCRdb table keeps only in-frame clones and is missing some. The sample includes approximately 180,000 clones, about 82% seen only once; the top ten take more than 1.2%. The source of this sequence is a woman aged 18-29 years in good health and CMV-seronegative. The sequencing sample was made of PBMCs. The chain links TRBV15 to TRBJ1-2; the match to TRBD1 covers 7 bases. CDR3 region: CATSSPTRDRTNGYTF. CDR3 DNA: TGTGCCACCAGCAGCCCCACCAGGGACAGAACGAATGGCTACACCTTC. The variable domain in full, with the rest retrieved from reference TRBV15 and TRBJ1-2, is DAMVIQNPRYQVTQFGKPVTLSCSQTLNHNVMYWYQQKSSQAPKLLFHYYDKDFNNEADTPDNFQSRRPNTSFCFLDIRSPGLGDTAMYLCATSSPTRDRTNGYTFGSGTRLTVV.